The sequence of this TCR beta chain was determined in a study of T cell clones after liver transplantation. Method: immunoSEQ multiplex PCR; TCRdb's copy keeps in-frame clones and lacks some. This table holds about 120,000 clones, 90% found once. The germline V and J ends were trimmed by 5 bases and 5 bases, with 6 bases remaining between them. CDR1 is LNHDA, CDR2 SQIVND, per germline (reference sequence). CDR3 size: 12 residues. Sequenced here: CD4+ T cells from blood, sampled 12 months after liver transplant. The chain has TRBV19 and TRBJ2-2; D remains unclear. This receptor was obtained from a human patient who received a liver transplant. Some T cells may have originated in the graft donor. This CDR3 reads CASSLRTGELFF. CDR3 sequence (DNA): TGTGCCAGTAGTCTCAGGACCGGGGAGCTGTTTTTT.